This TCR beta chain was found in a study of beta chain features in type 1 diabetes. As regards this clone: The antigen is not known.

The investigators reverse transcribed all of the isolated RNA, so they sequenced expressed TCRB transcripts. Repertoires were generated with immunoSEQ multiplex PCR, while TCRdb's copy carries only in-frame clones and drops some. This table has 150,000 to 200,000 clones, 63% appearing once. The study's findings and limits: Across all four CD4+ subsets, people with type 1 diabetes showed modestly shorter TCRB CDR3s.

CDR3 length: 12 residues. Trimming left V 3 bases short and J 10 bases short, with 11 bases between. Germline V gene sequence: CDR1 SGHDT, CDR2 YYEEEE. The sequenced material came from naive CD4+ T cells from blood. The genes are TRBV5-6 and TRBJ1-5, with no clear D. The source is a man younger than 45 with type 1 diabetes. CDR3 residues: CASSSVGLPQHF. The DNA of the CDR3 is TGTGCCAGCAGCTCGGTCGGACTACCCCAGCATTTT.